This TCR beta chain stems from a study of cytomegalovirus exposure and HLA in healthy donors. General study points: One cluster of highly shared sequence variants probably arose as a sequencing artifact. TCR beta V- and J-gene trimming was later associated with a missense DCLRE1C variant.

A remark on this clone: Its specificity is not known.

This PCR relied on a set of 60 Vbeta primers and 13 Jbeta primers. TCRdb's copy holds only in-frame clones and misses some; the assay was immunoSEQ multiplex PCR. The sample consists of 200,000 to 250,000 clones, approximately 82% of them appearing once. The sequencing input was PBMCs. The receptor's source is a man aged 18-30 years in good health and CMV-seronegative.

DNA for the CDR3: TGTGCCAGAGTAGAGTACCACTCTGGAAACACCATATATTTT. It yields the protein CARVEYHSGNTIYF. The genes are TRBV2 and TRBJ1-3; no reliable D call. Trimming removed 9 bases at V and 0 bases at J, with 12 bases between. Germline CDR1 and CDR2: SNHLY and FYNNEI. There are 14 residues in the CDR3. The entire variable domain, with the rest obtained from reference TRBV2 and TRBJ1-3, is as follows: EPEVTQTPSHQVTQMGQEVILRCVPISNHLYFYWYRQILGQKVEFLVSFYNNEISEKSEIFDDQFSVERPDGSNFTLKIRSTKLEDSAMYFCARVEYHSGNTIYFGEGSWLTVV.